Shown below are 26 T cell receptor beta chains from a single sample sequenced in a study of early T cells in non-severe SARS-CoV-2 infection. TCRdb recomputed calls from the 5' RACE reads with MiXCR, one row per CDR3 protein. The sample has about 26,000 distinct CDR3 sequences; about 5.1% are singletons. The material sequenced was whole blood. These receptors were collected from an adult who was a healthcare worker with PCR-confirmed SARS-CoV-2 infection or an uninfected control (not recorded which).

As regards this clonotype: This may come from a read error, since a much larger clone is one base off. The chain has TRBV7-9 and TRBJ2-3; the D gene is possibly TRBD2 (5 bases). CDR3 size: 12 residues. In germline, CDR1 is SEHNR, CDR2 FQNEAQ (reference sequence). The CDR3 loop is CVVARGTDTQYF. The CDR3 DNA reads TGTGTCGTCGCGCGAGGGACAGATACGCAGTATTTT.

CDR3 sequence: CASSEYGTANYYEQYF. As DNA, the CDR3 is TGTGCCAGCAGTGAATACGGGACAGCGAATTACTACGAGCAGTACTTC. V usage is TRBV25-1 and J usage is TRBJ2-7, with 7 bases lining up with TRBD1. CDR1 is MGHDK, CDR2 SYGVNS, per germline. The trim removed 0 bases at V and 3 bases at J, leaving 8 bases unmatched. The CDR3 contains 16 residues.

This clonotype was found a few times. The chain is built from TRBV30 and TRBJ2-7; the D gene is possibly TRBD2 (6 bases). The ends were cut back, 3 bases at V and 2 bases at J, with 11 bases in the middle. The CDR3 is made up of 13 amino acids. Germline V gives CDR1 GTSNPN, CDR2 SVGIG (reference sequence). CDR3 in amino acids: CAWSEGLTYEQYF. CDR3 bases: TGTGCCTGGAGCGAGGGACTCACCTACGAGCAGTACTTC.

This clonotype qualifies as medium-sized. The chain combines TRBV30 with TRBJ2-5; D not resolved. This CDR3 is built from 13 residues. Germline-derived CDR1 and CDR2 are GTSNPN and SVGIG (reference sequence). V was trimmed by 8 bases and J by 5 bases, leaving 18 bases between them. CDR3 in DNA: TGTGCCGGTTCCCGACAAGGTTCGGAGACCCAGTACTTC. Encoded protein: CAGSRQGSETQYF.

Concerning this clonotype: A much larger clone differs by one base, so this may be a read error. The chain joins TRBV28 to TRBJ2-5; D unresolved. Germline CDR1 is MDHEN and CDR2 is SYDVKM. The CDR3 consists of 12 residues. Trimming removed 7 bases at V and 4 bases at J, with 10 bases between. CDR3 residues: CASTRTRETQYF. In DNA, the CDR3 is TGTGCCAGCACCCGCACCCGAGAGACCCAGTACTTC.

Remarks on this clonotype: A much larger clonotype is one base distant, so this may be a read error. V and J are TRBV6-2 or TRBV6-3 and TRBJ1-1, with D perhaps matching TRBD1 (5 bases). The CDR3 is 13 amino acids. Germline assignment: CDR1 MNHEY and CDR2 SVGEGT. The CDR3 here is CVSSPQENTEAFF. The DNA of the CDR3 is TGTGTCAGCAGCCCACAGGAGAACACTGAAGCTTTCTTT.

In this sample, this clonotype turned up a few times. The chain employs TRBV30 and TRBJ1-4; TRBD1 might be the D (5 bases). Germline V CDR1 and CDR2: GTSNPN, SVGIG (reference sequence). Trimming took 6 bases from V and 5 from J, leaving 22 bases between them. This CDR3 is built from 16 residues. CDR3 residues: CACDQPQTAKNEKLFF. CDR3 DNA sequence: TGTGCCTGCGATCAACCCCAGACAGCAAAAAATGAAAAACTGTTTTTT.

This clonotype was detected many times. The chain recombines TRBV6-5 with TRBJ2-5, with D possibly being TRBD1 (5 bases). This CDR3 comprises 14 residues. CDR1 MNHEY and CDR2 SVGAGI come from the germline V gene. The V and J ends lost 2 bases and 2 bases respectively, with 9 bases between them. CDR3 loop: CASSYTDKQETQYF. The CDR3 DNA reads TGTGCCAGCAGTTACACGGACAAACAAGAGACCCAGTACTTC.

The sample holds many counts of this clonotype. The rearrangement joins TRBV24-1 to TRBJ2-3; 7 bases agree with TRBD2. The CDR3 is 11 residues long. V was pared by 7 bases and J by 9 bases, with 3 bases of the junction left unmatched. Germline-derived CDR1 and CDR2 are KGHDR and SFDVKD. The CDR3 is CATSDGGTQYF. The DNA of the CDR3 is TGTGCCACCAGCGACGGGGGGACGCAGTATTTT.

This clonotype has ten or more counts. The rearrangement joins TRBV6-5 to TRBJ1-2, with D maybe TRBD1 (6 bases). The CDR3 has 13 amino acids. The germline V gene has CDR1 MNHEY and CDR2 SVGAGI. The V end lost 2 bases, the J end lost 4 bases, and 8 bases lay between the germline ends. The CDR3 loop is CASSYGGLYGYTF. The CDR3 nucleotides read TGTGCCAGCAGTTACGGGGGCCTCTATGGCTACACCTTC.

The sample holds many counts of this clonotype. The chain employs TRBV5-1 and TRBJ2-7, with 7 bases matching TRBD1. The V gene's germline CDR1 is SGHRS and CDR2 YFSETQ. The V segment lost 4 bases and the J segment 0 bases; nucleotides outside the gene matches: 13. This CDR3 has 17 amino acids. The CDR3 DNA reads as TGCGCCAGCAGCCCGGGACCGGTCGGGACAGTCTCCTACGAGCAGTACTTC. This sequence encodes CASSPGPVGTVSYEQYF.

This clonotype was detected a few times. V gene TRBV12-3 or TRBV12-4 combines with J gene TRBJ2-3; D is possibly TRBD1 (5 bases). The ends were cut back, 6 bases at V and 4 bases at J, with 14 bases in the middle. The CDR3 runs to 14 residues. This CDR3 is CASSSRQSPDTQYF. CDR3 coding DNA: TGTGCCAGCAGCTCAAGACAGAGCCCAGATACGCAGTATTTT.

J is TRBJ1-2 and V is TRBV7-9; D not certain. Trimming removed 5 bases from V and 2 bases from J, with 15 bases in between. The CDR3 is made up of 15 amino acids. The germline V gene encodes CDR1 SEHNR and CDR2 FQNEAQ (reference sequence). The chain's CDR3 is CASSLLSGQNYGYTF. CDR3 sequence (DNA): TGTGCCAGCAGCCTCCTATCTGGTCAGAACTATGGCTACACCTTC.

The chain joins TRBV5-1 to TRBJ2-1; D gene unclear. V lost 5 bases and J lost 12, with 18 bases in between. This CDR3 comprises 13 residues. The V gene's germline CDR1 is SGHRS and CDR2 YFSETQ. CDR3 region: CASSRVGSRRQFF. CDR3 DNA sequence: TGCGCCAGCAGTCGAGTAGGTTCCCGGAGGCAGTTCTTC. Drawing the rest from reference TRBV5-1 and TRBJ2-1, the complete variable domain is KAGVTQTPRYLIKTRGQQVTLSCSPISGHRSVSWYQQTPGQGLQFLFEYFSETQRNKGNFPGRFSGRQFSNSRSEMNVSTLELGDSALYLCASSRVGSRRQFFGPGTRLTVL.

V usage is TRBV5-1 and J usage is TRBJ1-2; no definite D call. V was cut by 2 bases and J by 6 bases, with 11 bases left in between. The CDR3 runs to 13 residues. The germline V gene encodes CDR1 SGHRS and CDR2 YFSETQ. As DNA, the CDR3 is TGCGCCAGCAGCTTCGGAGGATCGAATGGCTACACCTTC. It translates to CASSFGGSNGYTF. The variable domain in full, with the rest retrieved from reference TRBV5-1 and TRBJ1-2, is KAGVTQTPRYLIKTRGQQVTLSCSPISGHRSVSWYQQTPGQGLQFLFEYFSETQRNKGNFPGRFSGRQFSNSRSEMNVSTLELGDSALYLCASSFGGSNGYTFGSGTRLTVV.

Ten or more counts support this clonotype. V is TRBV19 and J is TRBJ2-7, with 9 nucleotides matching TRBD1. Trimming took 5 bases from V and 7 from J; bases not matched to a gene: 6. CDR3 length: 13 amino acids. Per the germline V gene, CDR1 is LNHDA and CDR2 is SQIVND (reference sequence). For the CDR3, the DNA is TGTGCCAGTAGTGGCGGGACAGGGCGAGAGCAGTACTTC. This codes for CASSGGTGREQYF.

In its sample, this clonotype ranks as medium-sized. The chain couples TRBV18 to TRBJ1-2, with 8 bases fitting TRBD1. V lost 2 bases to trimming and J lost 4 bases; unmatched junction nucleotides: 6. The CDR3 is 15 amino acids. Germline V gene sequence: CDR1 KGHSH, CDR2 LQKENI. CDR3 region: CASSPGQGGTYGYTF. The CDR3 DNA follows: TGTGCCAGCTCACCAGGACAGGGAGGGACCTATGGCTACACCTTC.

The sample holds many counts of this clonotype. The V and J genes are TRBV12-3 or TRBV12-4 and TRBJ1-2; 9 bases match TRBD1. The CDR3 loop spans 13 amino acids. V was clipped by 5 bases and J by 8 bases; unmatched bases: 6. DNA of the CDR3: TGTGCCAGCAGTCCGGACAGGGGAAGAGGCTACACCTTC. Translated: CASSPDRGRGYTF.

This clonotype turned up a few times. The DNA of the CDR3 is TGTGCCAGCAGCCAAGATATATCCCCCGGGGAGCTGTTTTTT. Protein sequence: CASSQDISPGELFF. The chain couples TRBV12-3 or TRBV12-4 to TRBJ2-2; D uncertain. Trimming removed 6 bases from V and 6 bases from J, with 14 bases in between. The CDR3 contains 14 residues.

This clonotype turned up a few times. The V call is TRBV7-9, the J call TRBJ2-7; perhaps D is TRBD1 or TRBD2 (6 bases each). The CDR3 covers 14 residues. V dropped 0 bases and J dropped 6 bases, with 12 bases sitting between them. Germline V gene data show CDR1 as SEHNR and CDR2 as FQNEAQ (reference sequence). CDR3 residues: CASSLAVEGGEQYF. CDR3 nucleotides: TGTGCCAGCAGCTTAGCCGTAGAGGGGGGCGAGCAGTACTTC.

In its sample, this clonotype was seen many times. This chain links TRBV9 with TRBJ2-5; 8 positions match TRBD2. Per the germline V gene, CDR1 is SGDLS and CDR2 is YYNGEE. CDR3 length: 14 residues. Trimming at V came to 2 bases and at J to 6 bases, leaving 6 bases not matched to a gene. The CDR3 region is CASSVGGAVKTQYF. The DNA for the CDR3 is TGTGCCAGCAGCGTCGGGGGGGCAGTCAAGACCCAGTACTTC.

This clonotype was observed at least ten times. The chain uses TRBV7-3 and TRBJ2-2; 8 bases match TRBD1. This CDR3 has 15 residues. CDR1 SGHTA and CDR2 FQGTGA come from the germline V gene. V lost 5 bases to trimming and J lost 5 bases; unmatched junction nucleotides: 7. The CDR3 sequence is CASSVEDRETGELFF. The CDR3 bases are TGTGCCAGCAGCGTCGAGGACAGGGAGACCGGGGAGCTGTTTTTT. The variable domain in full, completed from reference TRBV7-3 and TRBJ2-2, reads GAGVSQTPSNKVTEKGKYVELRCDPISGHTALYWYRQSLGQGPEFLIYFQGTGAADDSGLPNDRFFAVRPEGSVSTLKIQRTERGDSAVYLCASSVEDRETGELFFGEGSRLTVL.

This chain connects TRBV7-9 to TRBJ2-7; D uncertain. The ends were cut back, 4 bases at V and 3 bases at J, with 7 bases in the middle. The CDR3 is 12 amino acids. CDR1 and CDR2 (germline): SEHNR, FQNEAQ (reference sequence). In nucleotides, the CDR3 is TGTGCCAGCAGCTCAGTCGTCTACGAGCAGTACTTC. It specifies CASSSVVYEQYF. The full variable domain, rest sourced from reference TRBV7-9 and TRBJ2-7, is DTGVSQNPRHKITKRGQNVTFRCDPISEHNRLYWYRQTLGQGPEFLTYFQNEAQLEKSRLLSDRFSAERPKGSFSTLEIQRTEQGDSAMYLCASSSVVYEQYFGPGTRLTVT.

This clonotype was seen a handful of times. CDR3 DNA sequence: TGCGCCAGCAGCCCCATGGCGGGGGGCAGCAATCAGCCCCAGCATTTT. It translates to CASSPMAGGSNQPQHF. The V call is TRBV5-1, the J call TRBJ1-5; possible D gene TRBD1, 6 bases. V was cut by 4 bases and J by 1 base, with 15 bases left in between. From germline, CDR1 is SGHRS and CDR2 YFSETQ. CDR3 length: 16 amino acids.

In its sample, this clonotype was seen a few times. The chain is built from TRBV5-1 and TRBJ2-6; the D call may be TRBD1 or TRBD2 (5 bases each). This CDR3 region has 18 residues. Trimming removed 0 bases at V and 1 base at J, with 14 bases between. Germline CDR1 is SGHRS and CDR2 is YFSETQ. The CDR3 DNA sequence: TGCGCCAGCAGCTTGGATGGGACCCAACTTTCTGGGGCCAACGTCCTGACTTTC. Protein sequence: CASSLDGTQLSGANVLTF.

This clonotype was recorded many times. The junction differs from germline at one of its ends, possibly a read error. The CDR3 bases are TGTGCCAGCAGTGCCAGACTAGCGGGGGGCTACGATGAGCAGTTCTTC. Protein product: CASSARLAGGYDEQFF. The rearrangement uses TRBV12-3 or TRBV12-4 and TRBJ2-1; 13 positions agree with TRBD2. The CDR3 spans 16 residues.